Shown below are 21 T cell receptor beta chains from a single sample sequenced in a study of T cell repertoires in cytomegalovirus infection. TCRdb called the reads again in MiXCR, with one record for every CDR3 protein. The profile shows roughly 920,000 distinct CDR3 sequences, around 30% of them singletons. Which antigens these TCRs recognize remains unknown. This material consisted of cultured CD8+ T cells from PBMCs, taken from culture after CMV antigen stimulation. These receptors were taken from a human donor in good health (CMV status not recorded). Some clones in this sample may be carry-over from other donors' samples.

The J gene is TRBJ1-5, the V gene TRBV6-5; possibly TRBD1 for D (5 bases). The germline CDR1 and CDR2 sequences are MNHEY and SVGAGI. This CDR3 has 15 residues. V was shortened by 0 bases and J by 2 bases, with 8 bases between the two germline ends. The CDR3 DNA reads TGTGCCAGCAGTTACTCCGGGGACGGCAATCAGCCCCAGCATTTT. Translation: CASSYSGDGNQPQHF.

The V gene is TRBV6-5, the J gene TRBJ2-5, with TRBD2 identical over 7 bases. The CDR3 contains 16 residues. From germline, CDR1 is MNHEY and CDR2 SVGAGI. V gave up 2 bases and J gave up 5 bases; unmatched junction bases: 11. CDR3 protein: CASSYGYGGSRETQYF. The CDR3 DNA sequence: TGTGCCAGCAGTTACGGCTACGGGGGGTCTCGGGAGACCCAGTACTTC.

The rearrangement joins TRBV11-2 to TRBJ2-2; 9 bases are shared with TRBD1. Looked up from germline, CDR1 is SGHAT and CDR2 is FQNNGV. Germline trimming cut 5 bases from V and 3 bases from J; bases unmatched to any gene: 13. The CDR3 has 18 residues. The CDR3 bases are TGTGCCAGCAGCACCCCGTCGGGACAGGGTTCGTACACCGGGGAGCTGTTTTTT. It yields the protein CASSTPSGQGSYTGELFF.

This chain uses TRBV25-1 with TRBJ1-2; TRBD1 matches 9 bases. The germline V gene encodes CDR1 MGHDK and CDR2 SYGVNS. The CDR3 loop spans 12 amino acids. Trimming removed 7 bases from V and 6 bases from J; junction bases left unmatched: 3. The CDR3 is CASTGQGHGYTF. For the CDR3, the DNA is TGTGCCAGCACCGGACAGGGGCATGGCTACACCTTC.

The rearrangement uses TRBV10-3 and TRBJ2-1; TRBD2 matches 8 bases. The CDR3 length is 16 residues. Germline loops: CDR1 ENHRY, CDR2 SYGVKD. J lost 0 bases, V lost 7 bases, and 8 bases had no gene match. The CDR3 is CAIMNSGELSYNEQFF. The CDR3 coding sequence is TGTGCCATCATGAATAGCGGGGAACTCTCCTACAATGAGCAGTTCTTC.

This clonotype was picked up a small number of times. The DNA for the CDR3 is TGTGCCAGCAGCCAAGAGGGTAAGCTAGATCGAAGCAATGAGCAGTTCTTC. Protein sequence: CASSQEGKLDRSNEQFF. The chain links TRBV4-2 to TRBJ2-1, with D unclear. V lost 0 bases to trimming and J lost 6 bases, with 18 bases between them. The CDR3 has 17 residues. Germline lookup yields CDR1 LGHNA and CDR2 YNFKEQ.

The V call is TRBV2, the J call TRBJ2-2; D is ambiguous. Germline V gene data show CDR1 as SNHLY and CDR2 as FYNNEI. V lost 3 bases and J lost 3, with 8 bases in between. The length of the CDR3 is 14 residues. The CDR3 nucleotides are TGTGCCAGCAGTGACAGAATCTACACCGGGGAGCTGTTTTTT. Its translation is CASSDRIYTGELFF.

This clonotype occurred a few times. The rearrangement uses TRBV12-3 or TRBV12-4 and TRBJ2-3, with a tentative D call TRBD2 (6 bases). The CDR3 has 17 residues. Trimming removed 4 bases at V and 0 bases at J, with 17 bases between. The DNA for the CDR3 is TGTGCCAGCAGTTCTATGGACTCGGGGGAGAGCACAGATACGCAGTATTTT. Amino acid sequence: CASSSMDSGESTDTQYF.

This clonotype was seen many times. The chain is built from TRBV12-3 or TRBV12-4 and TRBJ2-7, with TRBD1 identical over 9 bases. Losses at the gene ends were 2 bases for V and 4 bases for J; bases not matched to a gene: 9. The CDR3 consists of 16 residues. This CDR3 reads CASSLISGTGKYEQYF. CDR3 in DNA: TGTGCCAGCAGTTTAATATCCGGGACAGGGAAATACGAGCAGTACTTC.

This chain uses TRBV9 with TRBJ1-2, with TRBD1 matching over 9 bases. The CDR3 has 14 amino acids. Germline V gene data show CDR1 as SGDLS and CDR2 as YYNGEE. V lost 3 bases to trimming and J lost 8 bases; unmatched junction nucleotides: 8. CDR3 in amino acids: CASSAGDRASGYTF. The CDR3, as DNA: TGTGCCAGCAGCGCAGGGGACAGGGCGTCCGGCTACACCTTC.

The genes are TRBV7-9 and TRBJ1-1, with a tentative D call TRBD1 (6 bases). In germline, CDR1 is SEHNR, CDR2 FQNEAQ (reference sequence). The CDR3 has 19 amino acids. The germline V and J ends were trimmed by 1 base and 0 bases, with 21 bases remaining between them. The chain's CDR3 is CASSLVGGLYYPMNTEAFF. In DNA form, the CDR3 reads TGTGCCAGCAGCTTAGTGGGGGGGCTCTACTACCCTATGAACACTGAAGCTTTCTTT.

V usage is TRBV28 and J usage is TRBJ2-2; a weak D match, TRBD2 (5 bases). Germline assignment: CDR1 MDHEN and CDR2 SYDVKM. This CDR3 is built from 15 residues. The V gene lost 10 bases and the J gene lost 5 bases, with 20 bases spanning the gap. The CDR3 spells CATAPEGGSTGELFF. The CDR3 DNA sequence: TGTGCCACGGCGCCGGAAGGAGGTTCGACCGGGGAGCTGTTTTTT.

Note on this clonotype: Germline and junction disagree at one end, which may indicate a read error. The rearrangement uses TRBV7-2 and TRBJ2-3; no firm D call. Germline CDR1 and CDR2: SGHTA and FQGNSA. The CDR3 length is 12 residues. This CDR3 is CASSLGTDTQNF. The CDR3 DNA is TGTGCCAGCAGCCTGGGAACAGATACGCAGAATTTT.

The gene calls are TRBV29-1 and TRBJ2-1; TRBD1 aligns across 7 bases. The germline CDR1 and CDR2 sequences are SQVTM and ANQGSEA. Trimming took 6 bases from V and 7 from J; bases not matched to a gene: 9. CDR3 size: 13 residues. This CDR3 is CSVRRTGQNEQFF. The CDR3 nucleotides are TGCAGCGTGAGAAGGACAGGCCAGAATGAGCAGTTCTTC.

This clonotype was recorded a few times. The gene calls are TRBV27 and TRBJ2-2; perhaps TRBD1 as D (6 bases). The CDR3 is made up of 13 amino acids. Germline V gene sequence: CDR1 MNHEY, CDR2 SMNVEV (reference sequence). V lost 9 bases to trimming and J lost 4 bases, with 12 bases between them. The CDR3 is CASGGQVTGELFF. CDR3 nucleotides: TGTGCCAGTGGGGGCCAGGTCACCGGGGAGCTGTTTTTT.

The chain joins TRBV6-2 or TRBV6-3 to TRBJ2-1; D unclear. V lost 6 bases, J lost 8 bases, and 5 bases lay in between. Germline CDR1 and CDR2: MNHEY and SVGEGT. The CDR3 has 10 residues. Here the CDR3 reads CASRTHEQFF. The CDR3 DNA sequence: TGTGCCAGCAGGACGCATGAGCAGTTCTTC.

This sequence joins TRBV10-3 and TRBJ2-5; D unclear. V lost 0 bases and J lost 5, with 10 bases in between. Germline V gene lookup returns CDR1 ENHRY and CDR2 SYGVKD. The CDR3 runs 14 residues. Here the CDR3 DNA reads TGTGCCATCAGTGAGTCCCGGATGGGGGAGACCCAGTACTTC. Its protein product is CAISESRMGETQYF.

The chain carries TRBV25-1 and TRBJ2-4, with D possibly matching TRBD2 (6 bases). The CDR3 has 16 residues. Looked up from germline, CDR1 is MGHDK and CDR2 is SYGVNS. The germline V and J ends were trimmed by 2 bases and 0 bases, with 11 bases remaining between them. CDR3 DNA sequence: TGTGCCAGCAGTGAAAGTCGGGGACTAGCCAAAAACATTCAGTACTTC. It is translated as CASSESRGLAKNIQYF.

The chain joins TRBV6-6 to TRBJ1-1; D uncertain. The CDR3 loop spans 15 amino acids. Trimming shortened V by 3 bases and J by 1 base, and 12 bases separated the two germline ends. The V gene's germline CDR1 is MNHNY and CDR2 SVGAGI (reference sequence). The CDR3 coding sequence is TGTGCCAGCAGTTATCTGAAGACTTCGAACACTGAAGCTTTCTTT. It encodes CASSYLKTSNTEAFF.

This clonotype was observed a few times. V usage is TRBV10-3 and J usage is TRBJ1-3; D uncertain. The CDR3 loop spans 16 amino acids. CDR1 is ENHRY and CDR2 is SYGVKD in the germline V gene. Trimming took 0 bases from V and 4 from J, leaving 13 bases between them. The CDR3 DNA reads TGTGCCATCAGTGAGTCCCTCCCTTCGGAAGGAAACACCATATATTTT. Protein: CAISESLPSEGNTIYF.

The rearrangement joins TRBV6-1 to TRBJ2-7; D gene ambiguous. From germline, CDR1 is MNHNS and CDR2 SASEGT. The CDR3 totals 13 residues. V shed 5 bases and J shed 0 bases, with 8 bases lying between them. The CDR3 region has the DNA TGTGCCAGCAGTCAACCGAGCTCCTACGAGCAGTACTTC. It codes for CASSQPSSYEQYF.